Detailed here is one TCR beta chain. The antigen is not known. A deep-level run was used for the assay. The method was immunoSEQ multiplex PCR; TCRdb's version includes in-frame clones alone and lacks a portion of them. The table has more than 2 million clones, over 85% seen once; the top ten hold 1.5% to 2%. This sample was included in a study of shared clonotypes between healthy human individuals. Study results and caveats: Rarefaction analysis demonstrated incomplete sorted-subset sequencing notwithstanding large depth. The naive CD4 repertoires of several donors were compared, and approximately 5.3% of clonotypes were shared. Generally, estimated richness proved larger in naive subsets than it did in memory subsets.

The germline gives CDR1 MDHEN, CDR2 SYDVKM. Trimming pared 1 base from V and 0 bases from J, leaving 11 bases between. The CDR3 length is 16 residues. It was CD45RO-negative cells, positively selected for CCR7, that made up naive CD8 cells, with terminally differentiated effector memory CD45RA+ cells excluded. The source is a man younger than 30 in good health. Some clones in this sample may be carry-over from other donors' samples. This chain joins TRBV28 and TRBJ2-3; D unresolved. Sequencing was performed on naive CD8+ T cells from PBMCs. CDR3 sequence reads: CASSLSSEPSTDTQYF. In DNA, the CDR3 is TGTGCCAGCAGTTTATCGAGCGAGCCTAGCACAGATACGCAGTATTTT.